These 24 T cell receptor beta chains came from one sample sequenced in a study of ipilimumab plus nivolumab after autologous stem cell transplantation. Data came from immunoSEQ multiplex PCR; TCRdb stores just in-frame clones and leaves some out. Among about 12,000 clones listed, roughly three quarters were seen once. The specimen was PBMCs, collected in a trial of ipilimumab plus nivolumab as post-transplant consolidation. These receptors originate from a male donor with diffuse large B-cell lymphoma.

The chain uses TRBV7-2 and TRBJ2-2; D remains ambiguous. This CDR3 spans 14 amino acids. Looked up from germline, CDR1 is SGHTA and CDR2 is FQGNSA. The V and J ends lost 2 bases and 5 bases respectively, with 9 bases between them. Here the CDR3 DNA reads TGTGCCAGCAGCTTACAAGCTTTGACCGGGGAGCTGTTTTTT. This gives the protein CASSLQALTGELFF.

This clone appeared many times. This chain links TRBV7-3 with TRBJ2-2; perhaps D is TRBD1 or TRBD2 (6 bases each). Germline V CDR1 and CDR2: SGHTA, FQGTGA. The CDR3 totals 13 residues. The V end lost 5 bases, the J end lost 3 bases, and 7 bases lay between the germline ends. CDR3 loop: CASSRGDTGELFF. Written as DNA, the CDR3 is TGTGCCAGCAGCAGGGGGGACACCGGGGAGCTGTTTTTT.

The rearrangement uses TRBV7-2 and TRBJ1-6; D gene uncertain. Germline V gene lookup returns CDR1 SGHTA and CDR2 FQGNSA. Trimming removed 5 bases at V and 3 bases at J, with 14 bases between. CDR3 length: 16 residues. In nucleotides, the CDR3 is TGTGCCAGCAGCCCAGCGGTAGGGAACTATAATTCACCCCTCCACTTT. Protein product: CASSPAVGNYNSPLHF.

This clone turned up a few times. The chain uses TRBV11-3 and TRBJ2-7; D is undetermined. This CDR3 contains 13 residues. V was trimmed by 4 bases and J by 0 bases, leaving 7 bases between them. Germline V gives CDR1 SGHNT, CDR2 YENEEA. CDR3 sequence (DNA): TGTGCCAGCAGCTCCGTCTACTCCTACGAGCAGTACTTC. Protein product: CASSSVYSYEQYF.

The chain uses TRBV5-4 and TRBJ1-5; D not certain. Germline V gene lookup returns CDR1 SGHNT and CDR2 YYREEE (reference sequence). The CDR3 totals 14 residues. V dropped 4 bases and J dropped 6 bases, with 14 bases sitting between them. The DNA for the CDR3 is TGTGCCAGCAGCCCGAGTCCCGGCGGTCAGCCCCAGCATTTT. Translating gives CASSPSPGGQPQHF.

This clone counts as large. The V call is TRBV4-1, the J call TRBJ2-1, with 11 positions matching TRBD1. The CDR3 is 17 amino acids. The V and J ends lost 4 bases and 5 bases, in that order; junction bases with no gene match: 10. Per germline, CDR1 MGHRA and CDR2 YSYEKL. The CDR3 region has the DNA TGCGCCAGCAGCCTTGAAACCGGGACAGGGGGTAACAATGAGCAGTTCTTC. Its protein is CASSLETGTGGNNEQFF.

V is TRBV28 and J is TRBJ2-7; 8 nucleotides line up with TRBD1. Germline V gene sequence: CDR1 MDHEN, CDR2 SYDVKM. Losses at the gene ends were 4 bases for V and 2 bases for J; bases not matched to a gene: 7. The CDR3 has 15 residues. CDR3 nucleotides: TGTGCCAGCAGTTATACGACAGGGGCCCCCTACGAGCAGTACTTC. Amino acid sequence: CASSYTTGAPYEQYF.

The rearrangement joins TRBV15 to TRBJ2-2; 9 bases are a match to TRBD2. The germline V gene has CDR1 LNHNV and CDR2 YYDKDF (reference sequence). The CDR3 is 16 residues long. V lost 1 base, J lost 3 bases, and 3 bases stayed unmatched. The CDR3, as DNA: TGTGCCACCAGCAGAGCTAGCGGGGTTTACACCGGGGAGCTGTTTTTT. Its translation: CATSRASGVYTGELFF. Looking up the rest from reference TRBV15 and TRBJ2-2 gives the full variable domain: DAMVIQNPRYQVTQFGKPVTLSCSQTLNHNVMYWYQQKSSQAPKLLFHYYDKDFNNEADTPDNFQSRRPNTSFCFLDIRSPGLGDTAMYLCATSRASGVYTGELFFGEGSRLTVL.

This clone was seen only once. V is TRBV2 and J is TRBJ2-1, with 11 bases identical to TRBD2. The germline V gene has CDR1 SNHLY and CDR2 FYNNEI. This CDR3 is 14 amino acids long. The J segment lost 15 bases and the V segment lost 1 base, leaving 8 bases of the junction unmatched. The CDR3 DNA reads as TGTGCCAGCAGTGAAGAACTAGCGGGGGCCATGAGGTTCTTC. As protein: CASSEELAGAMRFF. Full variable domain (remainder filled in from reference TRBV2 and TRBJ2-1): EPEVTQTPSHQVTQMGQEVILRCVPISNHLYFYWYRQILGQKVEFLVSFYNNEISEKSEIFDDQFSVERPDGSNFTLKIRSTKLEDSAMYFCASSEELAGAMRFFGPGTRLTVL.

Only one count was recorded for this clone. The rearrangement uses TRBV6-1 and TRBJ1-2; possible D gene TRBD1, 5 bases. Trimming stripped 2 bases from V and 3 bases from J, with 13 bases between. The CDR3 contains 15 residues. The germline V gene encodes CDR1 MNHNS and CDR2 SASEGT. The DNA for the CDR3 is TGTGCCAGCAGTGAATCGGGGGAGTGGTACTATGGCTACACCTTC. Residues: CASSESGEWYYGYTF.

The gene calls are TRBV6-1 and TRBJ2-3; 7 nucleotides agree with TRBD1. J was trimmed by 4 bases and V by 6 bases; bases with no gene match: 10. CDR3 size: 15 residues. CDR1 is MNHNS and CDR2 is SASEGT in the germline V gene. CDR3 sequence (DNA): TGTGCCAGCAGCGCTACGACAGGGCAGCCAGATACGCAGTATTTT. It specifies CASSATTGQPDTQYF.

This chain links TRBV7-2 with TRBJ2-1, with D possibly being TRBD2 (7 bases). Germline V lookup: CDR1 SGHTA, CDR2 FQGNSA. Trimming stripped 5 bases from V and 5 bases from J, with 19 bases between. The CDR3 loop spans 16 amino acids. The CDR3 here is CASSHPSGGRNNEQFF. The CDR3 nucleotides are TGTGCCAGCAGCCACCCCTCCGGGGGGCGAAACAATGAGCAGTTCTTC. Supplemented by reference TRBV7-2 and TRBJ2-1, the full variable domain reads GAGVSQSPSNKVTEKGKDVELRCDPISGHTALYWYRQSLGQGLEFLIYFQGNSAPDKSGLPSDRFSAERTGGSVSTLTIQRTQQEDSAVYLCASSHPSGGRNNEQFFGPGTRLTVL.

The chain couples TRBV19 to TRBJ2-1, with 8 positions matching TRBD2. Germline lookup yields CDR1 LNHDA and CDR2 SQIVND (reference sequence). CDR3 length equals 15 residues. Trimming at V came to 2 bases and at J to 7 bases, leaving 7 bases not matched to a gene. CDR3 nucleotide sequence: TGTGCCAGTAGTATATTGGCGGGAGGATGGAATGAGCAGTTCTTC. Its protein is CASSILAGGWNEQFF.

The chain joins TRBV5-4 to TRBJ2-3; D gene unclear. Germline values: CDR1 SGHNT, CDR2 YYREEE (reference sequence). The CDR3 spans 14 residues. The V end was cut by 0 bases, the J end by 2 bases, with 7 bases between. CDR3 loop: CASSLGVYTDTQYF. CDR3 in DNA: TGTGCCAGCAGCTTGGGCGTATACACAGATACGCAGTATTTT.

This clone occurred a few times. The V gene is TRBV5-6, the J gene TRBJ1-1; 10 positions agree with TRBD1. This CDR3 has 15 residues. V gave up 4 bases and J gave up 5 bases; unmatched junction bases: 8. Germline-derived CDR1 and CDR2 are SGHDT and YYEEEE. CDR3 coding DNA: TGTGCCAGCAGCAACGACAGGGGGCTGGGGACTGAAGCTTTCTTT. Amino acids: CASSNDRGLGTEAFF.

The V call is TRBV6-1, the J call TRBJ2-5; 7 positions agree with TRBD1. Germline-derived CDR1 and CDR2 are MNHNS and SASEGT. This CDR3 has 14 residues. Losses at the gene ends were 6 bases for V and 3 bases for J; bases not matched to a gene: 7. CDR3 sequence: CASREDRRKETQYF. The CDR3 coding sequence is TGTGCCAGCAGGGAGGACAGGAGAAAAGAGACCCAGTACTTC.

The rearrangement uses TRBV10-1 and TRBJ2-7, with TRBD1 as a possible D gene (7 bases). This CDR3 has 12 residues. V shed 3 bases and J shed 7 bases, with 10 bases lying between them. Germline V gene data show CDR1 as WNHNN and CDR2 as SYGVQD (reference sequence). The CDR3 coding sequence is TGCGCCAGCAGTGACAGGGGGAGGGAGCAGTACTTC. Its protein is CASSDRGREQYF.

The V gene is TRBV27, the J gene TRBJ2-7; 9 bases line up with TRBD1. After removal of 5 bases from V and 4 bases from J, the junction contained 6 bases not matched to a gene. CDR1 is MNHEY and CDR2 is SMNVEV in the germline V gene (reference sequence). The CDR3 is 14 residues long. The CDR3 protein is CASSPGQGGYEQYF. CDR3 sequence (DNA): TGTGCCAGCAGTCCGGGACAGGGCGGTTACGAGCAGTACTTC.

The CDR3 loop reads CASSTSEGETQYF. CDR3 nucleotides: TGTGCCAGCAGCACTAGCGAGGGGGAGACCCAGTACTTC. The chain has TRBV7-9 and TRBJ2-5; 7 nucleotides agree with TRBD2. Trimming took 5 bases from V and 5 from J; bases not matched to a gene: 5. Germline lookup yields CDR1 SEHNR and CDR2 FQNEAQ (reference sequence). The CDR3 runs 13 residues. The full variable domain, completed using reference TRBV7-9 and TRBJ2-5, is DTGVSQNPRHKITKRGQNVTFRCDPISEHNRLYWYRQTLGQGPEFLTYFQNEAQLEKSRLLSDRFSAERPKGSFSTLEIQRTEQGDSAMYLCASSTSEGETQYFGPGTRLLVL.

Only a few counts were recorded for this clone. This chain uses TRBV7-2 with TRBJ2-1; D not resolved. Trimming removed 3 bases at V and 5 bases at J, with 5 bases between. The CDR3 is made up of 12 amino acids. Germline values: CDR1 SGHTA, CDR2 FQGNSA. The CDR3 sequence is CASSFSNNEQFF. Here the CDR3 DNA reads TGTGCCAGCAGCTTTTCTAACAATGAGCAGTTCTTC.

This clone was detected a few times. The genes are TRBV30 and TRBJ1-3; D gene unclear. Trimming left V 3 bases short and J 0 bases short, with 15 bases between. Germline values: CDR1 GTSNPN, CDR2 SVGIG (reference sequence). The CDR3 length is 16 residues. CDR3 residues: CAWSPGHFLSGNTIYF. DNA for the CDR3: TGTGCCTGGAGCCCGGGCCATTTTCTCTCTGGAAACACCATATATTTT.

The chain links TRBV19 to TRBJ1-1; no definite D call. This CDR3 has 20 amino acids. Trimming removed 5 bases at V and 5 bases at J, with 33 bases between. CDR1 and CDR2 (germline): LNHDA, SQIVND (reference sequence). CDR3 amino acids: CASSARARSVLDRDRTEAFF. The DNA for the CDR3 is TGTGCCAGTAGTGCCCGGGCCCGGAGTGTTTTGGATAGAGATAGGACTGAAGCTTTCTTT.

The chain has TRBV27 and TRBJ1-1; no definite D call. The V gene's germline CDR1 is MNHEY and CDR2 SMNVEV (reference sequence). CDR3 size: 16 residues. Trimming took 3 bases from V and 4 from J, leaving 18 bases between them. DNA of the CDR3: TGTGCCAGCAGTTTCTCCTCGCCGCCGGGGTCCACTGAAGCTTTCTTT. Its translation is CASSFSSPPGSTEAFF.

This rearrangement joins TRBV10-3 to TRBJ2-7; 7 bases are shared with TRBD2. Trimming removed 4 bases from V and 4 bases from J; junction bases left unmatched: 4. Germline V gives CDR1 ENHRY, CDR2 SYGVKD. CDR3 length: 13 residues. CDR3 amino acids: CAISAGTKYEQYF. CDR3 in DNA: TGTGCCATCAGTGCCGGGACTAAATACGAGCAGTACTTC.